One and the same sample provided the 24 T cell receptor beta chains below, sequenced in a study of regulatory T cells in long-lasting Graves disease. According to the study, TCR beta libraries were built with iRepertoire HTBI primers and CDR3-region Arm-PCR. Using its own MiXCR run on the multiplex PCR reads, TCRdb lists one record per CDR3 protein. The sample contains approximately 250,000 distinct CDR3 sequences, about 18% of which appear only once. As for time point: newly diagnosed GD, antithyroid drugs for less than 3 months. RNA from PBMCs was the source of the TCR library. The source material was peripheral blood mononuclear cells (PBMCs), sampled at new diagnosis, from a patient treated with antithyroid drugs. Every receptor here comes from a female donor with Graves disease.

This clonotype was counted many times. The chain is built from TRBV6-2 or TRBV6-3 and TRBJ2-6; TRBD1 might be the D (6 bases). Trimming pared 7 bases from V and 0 bases from J, leaving 16 bases between. CDR1 is MNHEY and CDR2 is SVGEGT in the germline V gene. This CDR3 is 17 amino acids long. This CDR3 reads CASNRDTFFSGANVLTF. The CDR3 region has the DNA TGTGCCAGCAACCGGGACACCTTTTTCTCTGGGGCCAACGTCCTGACTTTC.

This clonotype was counted many times. The J gene is TRBJ2-2, the V gene TRBV18, with 7 positions matching TRBD2. V gave up 6 bases and J gave up 2 bases; unmatched junction bases: 9. Germline CDR1 is KGHSH and CDR2 is LQKENI. The CDR3 length is 16 residues. The CDR3 protein is CASSRRLAANTGELFF. As DNA, the CDR3 is TGTGCCAGCTCTCGCAGACTAGCAGCAAACACCGGGGAGCTGTTTTTT. Full variable domain (rest looked up from reference TRBV18 and TRBJ2-2): NAGVMQNPRHLVRRRGQEARLRCSPMKGHSHVYWYRQLPEEGLKFMVYLQKENIIDESGMPKERFSAEFPKEGPSILRIQQVVRGDSAAYFCASSRRLAANTGELFFGEGSRLTVL.

This clonotype was observed many times. The chain links TRBV7-2 to TRBJ1-2, with D possibly matching TRBD1 (6 bases). The CDR3 sequence is 12 residues long. The germline V gene has CDR1 SGHTA and CDR2 FQGNSA. The V end lost 5 bases, the J end lost 6 bases, and 10 bases lay between the germline ends. The CDR3 coding sequence is TGTGCCAGCAGCCAGGGGCACGATGGCTACACCTTC. It yields the protein CASSQGHDGYTF.

The table lists this clonotype with many counts. The V gene is TRBV6-1, the J gene TRBJ2-5; maybe TRBD1 (5 bases). CDR1 is MNHNS, CDR2 SASEGT, per germline. The CDR3 contains 16 residues. With 6 bases removed from V and 3 bases from J, the gap between germline ends came to 20 bases. The chain's CDR3 is CASRPSAAIGEETQYF. CDR3 bases: TGTGCCAGCAGACCCTCGGCTGCGATAGGGGAAGAGACCCAGTACTTC.

This clonotype has more than one count but fewer than ten. J is TRBJ1-6 and V is TRBV6-2 or TRBV6-3; a possible D gene is TRBD1 (5 bases). CDR1 is MNHEY, CDR2 SVGEGT, per germline. V was pared by 7 bases and J by 11 bases, with 33 bases between. This CDR3 region has 19 residues. The CDR3 DNA reads TGTGCCAGCATTGGGGCAAGGCGCCTTAAGGACGGAGCAAATCCACCCCTCCACTTT. Amino acid sequence: CASIGARRLKDGANPPLHF.

In its sample, this clonotype was seen many times. This sequence joins TRBV11-2 and TRBJ2-1; no definite D call. Trimming stripped 0 bases from V and 6 bases from J, with 15 bases between. Germline V gives CDR1 SGHAT, CDR2 FQNNGV. This CDR3 comprises 16 residues. The CDR3 protein is CASSLDTLRWGNEQFF. The CDR3 DNA sequence: TGTGCCAGCAGCTTAGACACCCTTAGGTGGGGCAATGAGCAGTTCTTC.

This clonotype has at least ten counts. V gene TRBV11-3 combines with J gene TRBJ1-1; TRBD1 agrees at 8 bases. CDR1 is SGHNT and CDR2 is YENEEA in the germline V gene. V trimming: 3 bases; J trimming: 7 bases; junction bases outside the gene matches: 7. The CDR3 is 14 amino acids. This CDR3 reads CASSLGRGRNEAFF. CDR3 DNA: TGTGCCAGCAGCTTGGGCAGGGGGCGAAATGAAGCTTTCTTT. The variable domain in full, completed from reference TRBV11-3 and TRBJ1-1, reads EAGVVQSPRYKIIEKKQPVAFWCNPISGHNTLYWYLQNLGQGPELLIRYENEEAVDDSQLPKDRFSAERLKGVDSTLKIQPAELGDSAVYLCASSLGRGRNEAFFGQGTRLTVV.

This clonotype has a handful of counts. The chain has TRBV19 and TRBJ1-4; 8 bases agree with TRBD1. CDR1 and CDR2 (germline): LNHDA, SQIVND (reference sequence). The CDR3 is 15 residues long. After removal of 4 bases from V and 7 bases from J, the junction contained 8 bases not matched to a gene. Here the CDR3 DNA reads TGTGCCAGTAGTAAAACCGGACAGGGTGGTGAAAAACTGTTTTTT. Protein: CASSKTGQGGEKLFF. Full variable domain (rest looked up from reference TRBV19 and TRBJ1-4): DGGITQSPKYLFRKEGQNVTLSCEQNLNHDAMYWYRQDPGQGLRLIYYSQIVNDFQKGDIAEGYSVSREKKESFPLTVTSAQKNPTAFYLCASSKTGQGGEKLFFGSGTQLSVL.

This clonotype was seen at least ten times. This sequence joins TRBV3-1 and TRBJ2-3; 9 bases line up with TRBD2. Germline trimming cut 0 bases from V and 0 bases from J; bases unmatched to any gene: 4. Germline CDR1 LGHDT, CDR2 YNNKEL (reference sequence). The CDR3 covers 17 residues. CDR3 DNA sequence: TGTGCCAGCAGCCAAGATCCAGCGGGAGGAAGCACAGATACGCAGTATTTT. Translation: CASSQDPAGGSTDTQYF.

This clonotype appeared many times. The genes are TRBV18 and TRBJ1-4; 7 positions agree with TRBD1. The V and J ends lost 6 bases and 10 bases, in that order; junction bases with no gene match: 11. This CDR3 comprises 14 residues. The germline gives CDR1 KGHSH, CDR2 LQKENI. The CDR3 loop is CASSLGGAPGKLFF. The CDR3 DNA reads TGTGCCAGCTCCCTAGGGGGCGCCCCTGGAAAACTGTTTTTT.

As to this clonotype: This may stem from a read error, because a much larger clone lies one nucleotide away. V gene TRBV27 combines with J gene TRBJ2-3; D perhaps matches TRBD2 (5 bases). Germline values: CDR1 MNHEY, CDR2 SMNVEV (reference sequence). V lost 1 base and J lost 1, with 15 bases in between. The CDR3 is made up of 17 amino acids. The CDR3 region is CASSLLGSATRTDTQYF. DNA for the CDR3: TGTGCCAGCAGTTTATTAGGGAGCGCTACTCGCACAGATACGCAGTATTTT.

The chain employs TRBV11-2 and TRBJ2-5; 10 nucleotides match TRBD2. V shed 3 bases and J 6 bases; nucleotides not matched to a gene: 16. Germline V gene data show CDR1 as SGHAT and CDR2 as FQNNGV. CDR3 length: 18 residues. CDR3 residues: CASSFETRLAGVRKTQYF. The CDR3 nucleotides read TGTGCCAGCAGCTTTGAGACTCGACTAGCGGGCGTTCGGAAGACCCAGTACTTC.

Comment on this clonotype: This may be a read error, as it is one base from a much larger clone. This rearrangement joins TRBV19 to TRBJ2-6, with 13 nucleotides matching TRBD2. The CDR3 contains 20 residues. The germline gives CDR1 LNHDA, CDR2 SQIVND (reference sequence). CDR3 coding DNA: TGTGCCAGTACCACCTATGGGACTAGCGGGATTCGCCCTGGGGCCAACGTCCTGGCTTTC. Its translation is CASTTYGTSGIRPGANVLAF.

The rearrangement uses TRBV12-3 or TRBV12-4 and TRBJ1-1; D ambiguous. This CDR3 comprises 13 residues. Trimming cost V 3 bases and J 10 bases, with 15 bases left between them. The CDR3 is CASSFSARGRAFF. The CDR3 DNA is TGTGCCAGCAGTTTTAGCGCCCGGGGTCGAGCTTTCTTT.

A remark on this clonotype: A read error may explain this, as a much larger clone is one base away. V gene TRBV5-6 combines with J gene TRBJ2-7; unclear D gene. The CDR3 contains 11 residues. Germline V CDR1 and CDR2: SGHDT, YYEEEE. The ends were cut back, 3 bases at V and 3 bases at J, with 4 bases in the middle. CDR3 coding DNA: TGTGCCAGCAGCTGGGACTACGAGCAGTACTTC. As protein: CASSWDYEQYF.

This clonotype was counted ten times or more. The rearrangement links TRBV11-1 to TRBJ2-7; D gene ambiguous. From germline, CDR1 is SGHAT and CDR2 FQDESV (reference sequence). The CDR3 has 13 residues. Deletions cut 4 bases from V and 5 bases from J, with 12 bases between. The CDR3 protein is CASSWTLYDEQYF. For the CDR3, the DNA is TGTGCCAGCAGCTGGACGCTCTACGACGAGCAGTACTTC.

This clonotype was recorded a few times. The chain uses TRBV7-2 and TRBJ2-3; the D is unclear. The germline V gene has CDR1 SGHTA and CDR2 FQGNSA. Trimming took 2 bases from V and 2 from J, leaving 5 bases between them. The CDR3 has 13 amino acids. CDR3 nucleotides: TGTGCCAGCAGCTTATTTGCCACAGATACGCAGTATTTT. It encodes CASSLFATDTQYF.

This clonotype was detected many times. This CDR3 is CASSLQRGGGETQYF. In DNA form, the CDR3 reads TGTGCCAGCAGCCTTCAGCGGGGAGGCGGAGAGACCCAGTACTTC. The rearrangement joins TRBV3-1 to TRBJ2-5, with 7 bases matching TRBD2. Trimming took 4 bases from V and 4 from J; bases not matched to a gene: 9. The germline V gene encodes CDR1 LGHDT and CDR2 YNNKEL (reference sequence). The CDR3 runs 15 residues.

This clonotype appeared many times. The chain employs TRBV29-1 and TRBJ2-1, with D perhaps assigned TRBD1 or TRBD2 (5 bases each). The CDR3 contains 15 residues. Trimming shortened V by 4 bases and J by 6 bases, and 19 bases separated the two germline ends. Germline V gives CDR1 SQVTM, CDR2 ANQGSEA. This CDR3 is CSVGGTDSTTNEQFF. The CDR3 region has the DNA TGCAGCGTTGGGGGGACGGACTCAACAACCAATGAGCAGTTCTTC.

This clonotype has at least ten counts. The V gene is TRBV20-1, the J gene TRBJ2-7; 8 bases map to TRBD2. With 0 bases clipped from V and 3 bases from J, the junction kept 10 bases outside the gene matches. Germline assignment: CDR1 DFQATT and CDR2 SNEGSKA (reference sequence). This CDR3 is built from 16 residues. The CDR3 DNA follows: TGCAGTGCTAGAGATTCCTCAGCGGGAGTAGTCTACGAGCAGTACTTC. Protein product: CSARDSSAGVVYEQYF.

This clonotype was counted a few times. One base away lies a much larger clone, so this may be a sequencing read error. The chain links TRBV6-5 to TRBJ1-1, with D uncertain. Germline V gene lookup returns CDR1 MNHEY and CDR2 SVGAGI. This CDR3 region has 12 residues. The CDR3 protein is CASSYDSTGAFF. Here the CDR3 DNA reads TGTGCCAGCAGTTATGATTCCACTGGAGCTTTCTTT.

This clonotype was seen a few times. This chain uses TRBV4-2 with TRBJ2-5, with 9 bases matching TRBD2. This CDR3 has 16 residues. Looked up from germline, CDR1 is LGHNA and CDR2 is YNFKEQ. V lost 5 bases and J lost 1; bases outside the gene matches: 8. As DNA, the CDR3 is TGTGCCAGCAGCATAGGCCCTAGCGGGATCCAAGAGACCCAGTACTTC. It encodes CASSIGPSGIQETQYF.

This clonotype was counted ten times or more. The chain combines TRBV2 with TRBJ1-1; D unresolved. From germline, CDR1 is SNHLY and CDR2 FYNNEI. V lost 3 bases, J lost 2 bases, and 7 bases lay in between. This CDR3 spans 13 amino acids. CDR3 DNA sequence: TGTGCCAGCAGTGAGGCAAGAAACACTGAAGCTTTCTTT. This codes for CASSEARNTEAFF.

This clonotype has ten or more counts. J is TRBJ2-1 and V is TRBV29-1; D uncertain. The germline V and J ends were trimmed by 6 bases and 6 bases, with 9 bases remaining between them. This CDR3 comprises 11 residues. Germline V gives CDR1 SQVTM, CDR2 ANQGSEA. The CDR3 DNA sequence: TGCAGCGTGGCCCAAATCAATGAGCAGTTCTTC. Translation: CSVAQINEQFF.